This T cell receptor beta chain was found in a study of OX40 agonist ivuxolimab in advanced cancers. Study-wide findings and caveats: Partial responders dosed at 0.1-3.0 mg/kg displayed clonal expansion ranking among the lowest.

The table came from immunoSEQ multiplex PCR; TCRdb's copy has only in-frame clones and leaves some out. The sample lists roughly 51,000 clones; roughly 88% were seen once. Per germline, CDR1 SGDLS and CDR2 YYNGEE. The CDR3 runs to 19 residues. After removal of 3 bases from V and 2 bases from J, the junction contained 14 bases not matched to a gene. Individuals having autoimmune disease history or systemic immunosuppression were not enrolled. About this clone itself: Its specificity is not known.

This receptor was taken from an adult with an advanced solid tumor such as melanoma, head and neck, liver or kidney cancer. The source material was CD4+ or CD8+ T cells sorted from blood, sampled in a trial of the OX40 agonist ivuxolimab. The chain employs TRBV9 and TRBJ2-7; 13 bases are shared with TRBD2. The CDR3 reads CASSAGPGATSGRAYEQYF. CDR3 nucleotide sequence: TGTGCCAGCAGCGCGGGTCCGGGGGCCACTAGCGGGAGGGCCTACGAGCAGTACTTC.